This entry concerns a single T cell receptor (beta chain). The ends lost 3 bases at V and 0 bases at J; junction bases unmatched: 7. The CDR3 totals 17 residues. Germline CDR1 reads SGDLS; CDR2 reads YYNGEE. The record originates from a study of blood T cell repertoires in COVID-19. Whole-study context: Two negative PCRs, clearance, or symptom resolution characterized the recovered Cohort 3 donors. Some COVID-19 samples were acute and others convalescent; all came from the United States, Italy and Spain.

Original handling: Counts of nucleated cells, estimated from reference gene primer amplification, were obtained. TCRdb's table, derived via immunoSEQ multiplex PCR, lists solely in-frame clones and lacks some. V and J calls and clone size are as listed in that table; D and trimming were resolved from the DNA. The sample contains around 190,000 clones, approximately 86% of which appear only once. Researchers sorted participants into cohorts using their self-reported clinical history. The sample comprised PBMCs or T cells enriched from blood (not recorded which). The TCR originated in a woman between 40 and 55 years old in a cohort exposed to, infected with or recovered from COVID-19 (not recorded which). The rearrangement uses TRBV9 and TRBJ2-3, with 10 bases that match TRBD2. As DNA, the CDR3 is TGTGCCAGCAGCGGGGGTAGCGGGGGGCTTAGCACAGATACGCAGTATTTT. Residues: CASSGGSGGLSTDTQYF. Combining the CDR3 with reference TRBV9 and TRBJ2-3 gives the whole variable domain DSGVTQTPKHLITATGQRVTLRCSPRSGDLSVYWYQQSLDQGLQFLIQYYNGEERAKGNILERFSAQQFPDLHSELNLSSLELGDSALYFCASSGGSGGLSTDTQYFGPGTRLTVL.